This entry is about one T cell receptor (beta chain). The antigen is not known. The trim removed 3 bases at V and 5 bases at J, leaving 7 bases unmatched. CDR3 length: 14 amino acids. Germline V gene data show CDR1 as SGHDT and CDR2 as YYEEEE. This sample is drawn from a study of blood T cells in healthy people across ages. Through a sample-barcoded 5' primer and a J-beta primer mix, a second PCR was run for about 7 to 12 cycles. MiXCR was run by TCRdb on the 5' RACE reads, yielding one entry per CDR3 protein. The profile shows approximately 690,000 distinct CDR3 sequences, around 38% of them singletons. Points from the study as a whole: The fall in TCR beta diversity per million T cells was roughly linear with age.

The TCR sequence derives from an elderly man in good health. Sequenced: blood. The rearrangement links TRBV5-6 to TRBJ2-5, with TRBD1 identical over 7 bases. In DNA form, the CDR3 reads TGTGCCAGCAGCTGGGACAGACTAACGGAGACCCAGTACTTC. Protein: CASSWDRLTETQYF.